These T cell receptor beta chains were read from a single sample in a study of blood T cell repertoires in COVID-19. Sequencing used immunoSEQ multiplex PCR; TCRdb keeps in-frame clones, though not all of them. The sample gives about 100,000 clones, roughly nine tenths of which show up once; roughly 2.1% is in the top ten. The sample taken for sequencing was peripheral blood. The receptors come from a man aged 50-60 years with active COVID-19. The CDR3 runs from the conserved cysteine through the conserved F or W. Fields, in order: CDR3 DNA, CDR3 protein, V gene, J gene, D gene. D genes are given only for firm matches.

TGCGCCAGCAGGTTAGGGGCGAACACTGAAGCTTTCTTT,CASRLGANTEAFF,TRBV10-2,TRBJ1-1,NA
TGTGCCAGCAGCGAGAGAGGTAGCACAGATACGCAGTATTTT,CASSERGSTDTQYF,TRBV9,TRBJ2-3,NA
TGTGCCAGCAGCCTCCGCGGGACTAGCGGGATTCATGAGCAGTTCTTC,CASSLRGTSGIHEQFF,TRBV7-9,TRBJ2-1,TRBD2
TGTGCCAGCAGTAAACGACACGGGAAGAACACTGAAGCTTTCTTT,CASSKRHGKNTEAFF,TRBV6-5,TRBJ1-1,NA
TGTGCCAGCAGTCACACCCTATTTCAGGGTCAGACCGAGGAGCCCCAGCATTTT,CASSHTLFQGQTEEPQHF,TRBV5-5,TRBJ1-5,NA
TGTGCCAGCAGTGAAAGAGGGTTGGAGACCCAGTACTTC,CASSERGLETQYF,TRBV2,TRBJ2-5,NA
TGCAGCGTTGAACCTCTCCTGACAGGGTCCGGGGCTTTCTTT,CSVEPLLTGSGAFF,TRBV29-1,TRBJ1-1,TRBD1
TGTGCCAGCAGCTTACTTCCAGGGAATTCACCCCTCCACTTT,CASSLLPGNSPLHF,TRBV5-5,TRBJ1-6,NA
TGCGCCAGCAGGGACAGAGTTAGCACAGATACGCAGTATTTT,CASRDRVSTDTQYF,TRBV5-1,TRBJ2-3,NA
TGTGCCAGCAGCTCTCGACAGGGCTACAATGAGCAGTTCTTC,CASSSRQGYNEQFF,TRBV11-3,TRBJ2-1,TRBD1